This passage covers 20 T cell receptor beta chains from one sample sequenced in a study of T cell responses to AZD1222 COVID-19 vaccine. TCRdb keeps only in-frame clones here, not all; method: immunoSEQ multiplex PCR. This sample has about 140,000 clones, with more than 85% found just once. This material consisted of peripheral blood, taken 28 days after the second AZD1222 dose. The receptors come from an adult who received the AZD1222 COVID-19 vaccine.

This clone was seen only a few times. V is TRBV29-1 and J is TRBJ1-2, with TRBD1 matching 9 bases. V was pared by 2 bases and J by 10 bases, with 5 bases of the junction left unmatched. This CDR3 contains 12 residues. The germline CDR1 and CDR2 sequences are SQVTM and ANQGSEA. CDR3 loop: CSVESTGGVYTF. CDR3 coding DNA: TGCAGCGTTGAATCCACAGGGGGCGTCTACACCTTC. The variable domain in full, with the rest retrieved from reference TRBV29-1 and TRBJ1-2, is SAVISQKPSRDICQRGTSLTIQCQVDSQVTMMFWYRQQPGQSLTLIATANQGSEATYESGFVIDKFPISRPNLTFSTLTVSNMSPEDSSIYLCSVESTGGVYTFGSGTRLTVV.

The chain uses TRBV18 and TRBJ2-1, with no clear D. Trimming cost V 2 bases and J 8 bases, with 7 bases left between them. This CDR3 spans 12 amino acids. In germline, CDR1 is KGHSH, CDR2 LQKENI. The CDR3 reads CASSPERDEQFF. In nucleotides, the CDR3 is TGTGCCAGCTCACCAGAACGCGATGAGCAGTTCTTC. Complete variable domain (other parts from reference TRBV18 and TRBJ2-1): NAGVMQNPRHLVRRRGQEARLRCSPMKGHSHVYWYRQLPEEGLKFMVYLQKENIIDESGMPKERFSAEFPKEGPSILRIQQVVRGDSAAYFCASSPERDEQFFGPGTRLTVL.

This clone appeared once. The V call is TRBV7-9, the J call TRBJ1-5, with 9 bases lining up with TRBD1. The CDR3 is 16 residues long. The J segment lost 7 bases and the V segment lost 4 bases, leaving 11 bases of the junction unmatched. Germline V gene lookup returns CDR1 SEHNR and CDR2 FQNEAQ (reference sequence). For the CDR3, the DNA is TGTGCCAGCAGCTCCGGGACAGGGAGTGGGGAACAGCCCCAGCATTTT. Translation: CASSSGTGSGEQPQHF. Supplemented by reference TRBV7-9 and TRBJ1-5, the full variable domain reads DTGVSQNPRHKITKRGQNVTFRCDPISEHNRLYWYRQTLGQGPEFLTYFQNEAQLEKSRLLSDRFSAERPKGSFSTLEIQRTEQGDSAMYLCASSSGTGSGEQPQHFGDGTRLSIL.

This clone showed up just once. The chain uses TRBV3-1 (or the pseudogene TRBV3-2) and TRBJ1-1, with 9 nucleotides matching TRBD1. J gave up 4 bases and V 3 bases, and 3 bases lay outside the gene matches. Germline V gene sequence: CDR1 LGHDT, CDR2 YNNKEL (reference sequence). The CDR3 totals 14 residues. CDR3 in DNA: TGTGCCAGCAGCCAGCCGGGACAGGGCACTGAAGCTTTCTTT. Its protein product is CASSQPGQGTEAFF.

The chain links TRBV5-6 to TRBJ2-7; either TRBD1 or TRBD2 may supply D (7 bases each). Germline V gives CDR1 SGHDT, CDR2 YYEEEE. This CDR3 comprises 15 residues. The germline V and J ends were trimmed by 6 bases and 4 bases, with 20 bases remaining between them. The CDR3 spells CASTEGGTEVYEQYF. Written as DNA, the CDR3 is TGTGCCAGCACAGAGGGAGGGACAGAGGTTTACGAGCAGTACTTC.

The chain employs TRBV11-3 and TRBJ2-1, with D perhaps matching TRBD1 or TRBD2 (5 bases each). Between the trimmed V and J ends, which lost 0 bases and 4 bases, there was a span of 10 bases. Per the germline V gene, CDR1 is SGHNT and CDR2 is YENEEA. CDR3 length: 15 residues. The CDR3 DNA reads as TGTGCCAGCAGCTTAGACCCGGGACCATACAATGAGCAGTTCTTC. As protein: CASSLDPGPYNEQFF.

V gene TRBV5-1 combines with J gene TRBJ2-5; unclear D gene. V was shortened by 2 bases and J by 3 bases, with 8 bases between the two germline ends. Germline V gene data show CDR1 as SGHRS and CDR2 as YFSETQ. This CDR3 contains 13 residues. The CDR3 bases are TGCGCCAGCAGCTTCGAACCTAAAGAGACCCAGTACTTC. Encoded protein: CASSFEPKETQYF.

This chain uses TRBV4-2 with TRBJ2-5; 7 bases align to TRBD2. The CDR3 is made up of 16 amino acids. After removal of 4 bases from V and 4 bases from J, the junction contained 12 bases not matched to a gene. Germline CDR1 reads LGHNA; CDR2 reads YNFKEQ. CDR3 sequence reads: CASSPSRDYVTETQYF. Here the CDR3 DNA reads TGTGCCAGCAGCCCTAGTCGGGACTACGTTACAGAGACCCAGTACTTC.

The rearrangement uses TRBV24-1 and TRBJ1-5; 8 positions match TRBD1. J was trimmed by 4 bases and V by 10 bases; bases with no gene match: 5. This CDR3 spans 13 amino acids. Germline CDR1 is KGHDR and CDR2 is SFDVKD. The CDR3 spells CATTTGANQPQHF. CDR3 bases: TGTGCCACAACGACAGGGGCAAATCAGCCCCAGCATTTT.

On this clone itself: A read error may account for a junction end that differs from germline. The chain is built from TRBV7-9 and TRBJ1-2; D remains ambiguous. The CDR3 loop spans 13 amino acids. Looked up from germline, CDR1 is SEHNR and CDR2 is FQNEAQ (reference sequence). The chain's CDR3 is CASSLVRQASIPF. In DNA, the CDR3 is TGTGCCAGCAGCTTAGTCCGGCAGGCCTCGATCCCCTTC.

A single count supports this clone. The chain links TRBV15 to TRBJ1-5; 9 bases line up with TRBD1. Trimming took 3 bases from V and 2 from J; bases not matched to a gene: 5. CDR3 length equals 16 residues. Germline CDR1 reads LNHNV; CDR2 reads YYDKDF (reference sequence). The CDR3 here is CATSRTRTGGNQPQHF. The CDR3 DNA sequence: TGTGCCACCAGCAGGACTAGGACAGGGGGCAATCAGCCCCAGCATTTT.

This chain links TRBV12-5 with TRBJ1-2; no clear D. The CDR3 is 11 residues long. V lost 3 bases, J lost 10 bases, and 9 bases lay in between. Germline V gene sequence: CDR1 LGHNT, CDR2 FRNRAP. The CDR3 reads CASGLSGDYTF. The CDR3 DNA reads as TGTGCTAGTGGTTTATCCGGGGACTACACCTTC. Drawing the rest from reference TRBV12-5 and TRBJ1-2, the complete variable domain is DARVTQTPRHKVTEMGQEVTMRCQPILGHNTVFWYRQTMMQGLELLAYFRNRAPLDDSGMPKDRFSAEMPDATLATLKIQPSEPRDSAVYFCASGLSGDYTFGSGTRLTVV.

The V gene is TRBV5-8, the J gene TRBJ2-5; 11 bases line up with TRBD2. The germline CDR1 and CDR2 sequences are SGHTS and YDEGEE. The CDR3 consists of 15 residues. Trimming cost V 2 bases and J 1 base; bases outside gene matches: 1. The CDR3 DNA reads TGTGCCAGCAGCTTTAGCGGGAGGGCCCAAGAGACCCAGTACTTC. It yields the protein CASSFSGRAQETQYF.

In its sample, this clone was seen a few times. V gene TRBV6-1 combines with J gene TRBJ1-3; TRBD1 is a possible D gene (6 bases). Between the trimmed V and J ends, which lost 2 bases and 0 bases, there was a span of 8 bases. The CDR3 runs 15 residues. Per the germline V gene, CDR1 is MNHNS and CDR2 is SASEGT. In DNA form, the CDR3 reads TGTGCCAGCAGTGAAACAGGGAACTCTGGAAACACCATATATTTT. Protein: CASSETGNSGNTIYF.

CDR3 sequence (DNA): TGCGCCAGCAGCCGGACTAGCGGGAGGGCCGCTGAGACCCAGTACTTC. Residues: CASSRTSGRAAETQYF. The chain is built from TRBV10-2 and TRBJ2-5; 15 bases line up with TRBD2. Germline assignment: CDR1 WSHSY and CDR2 SAAADI. With V trimmed by 6 bases and J by 5 bases, 7 bases remained unmatched. The CDR3 is 16 residues long.

This clone was seen a few times. The chain has TRBV5-5 and TRBJ2-5; D unclear. This CDR3 region has 14 residues. V lost 4 bases, J lost 4 bases, and 14 bases lay in between. Germline values: CDR1 SGHKS, CDR2 YYEKEE (reference sequence). The CDR3 DNA reads TGTGCCAGCAGCCCCTATGGACCAAGAGAGACCCAGTACTTC. Amino acids: CASSPYGPRETQYF.

V usage is TRBV6-5 and J usage is TRBJ1-2; a possible D gene is TRBD1 (6 bases). The V end lost 2 bases, the J end lost 7 bases, and 8 bases lay between the germline ends. Germline V gene lookup returns CDR1 MNHEY and CDR2 SVGAGI. CDR3 size: 12 residues. The CDR3 nucleotides are TGTGCCAGCAGTTACCCCAGGGGTGGCTACACCTTC. Protein product: CASSYPRGGYTF.

V is TRBV7-8 and J is TRBJ1-1, with D tentatively TRBD1 (6 bases). CDR1 is SGHVS, CDR2 FQNEAQ, per germline. CDR3 length: 15 amino acids. Trimming removed 6 bases at V and 4 bases at J, with 18 bases between. The CDR3 DNA reads as TGTGCCAGCAGTGGTAGGGGGGCCGGCAGCACTGAAGCTTTCTTT. Amino acid sequence: CASSGRGAGSTEAFF.

The chain couples TRBV28 to TRBJ1-5; possibly TRBD1 for D (5 bases). This CDR3 region has 15 residues. V shed 3 bases and J shed 8 bases, with 17 bases lying between them. Germline V gives CDR1 MDHEN, CDR2 SYDVKM. CDR3: CASSFIRAGPEPQHF. CDR3 DNA: TGTGCCAGCAGTTTTATACGAGCGGGACCTGAGCCCCAGCATTTT. The whole variable domain, remainder taken from reference TRBV28 and TRBJ1-5, is DVKVTQSSRYLVKRTGEKVFLECVQDMDHENMFWYRQDPGLGLRLIYFSYDVKMKEKGDIPEGYSVSREKKERFSLILESASTNQTSMYLCASSFIRAGPEPQHFGDGTRLSIL.

This clone showed up just a few times. This sequence joins TRBV6-4 and TRBJ2-1; no firm D call. V lost 2 bases to trimming and J lost 4 bases, with 6 bases between them. The CDR3 is made up of 13 amino acids. Germline CDR1 MRHNA, CDR2 SNTAGT. The DNA of the CDR3 is TGTGCCAGCAGTGACGGATGGTACAATGAGCAGTTCTTC. Amino acids: CASSDGWYNEQFF.